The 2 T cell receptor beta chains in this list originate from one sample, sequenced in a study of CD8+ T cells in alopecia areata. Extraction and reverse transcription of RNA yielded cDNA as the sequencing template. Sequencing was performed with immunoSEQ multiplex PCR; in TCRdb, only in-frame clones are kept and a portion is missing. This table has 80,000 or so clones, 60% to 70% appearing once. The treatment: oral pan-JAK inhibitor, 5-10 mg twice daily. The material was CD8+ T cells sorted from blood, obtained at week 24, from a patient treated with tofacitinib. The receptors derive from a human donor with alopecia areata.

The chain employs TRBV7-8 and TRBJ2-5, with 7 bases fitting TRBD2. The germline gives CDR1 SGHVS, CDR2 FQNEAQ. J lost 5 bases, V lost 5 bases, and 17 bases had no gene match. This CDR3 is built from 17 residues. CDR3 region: CASSPSRGSREWETQYF. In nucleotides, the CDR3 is TGTGCCAGCAGCCCTAGTAGGGGCTCGCGGGAGTGGGAGACCCAGTACTTC.

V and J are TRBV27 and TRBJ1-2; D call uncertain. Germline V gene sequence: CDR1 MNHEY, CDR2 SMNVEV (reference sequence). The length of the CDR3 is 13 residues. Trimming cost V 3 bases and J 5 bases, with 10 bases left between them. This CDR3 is CASSLSDGYGYTF. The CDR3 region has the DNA TGTGCCAGCAGTTTGTCCGATGGGTATGGCTACACCTTC.